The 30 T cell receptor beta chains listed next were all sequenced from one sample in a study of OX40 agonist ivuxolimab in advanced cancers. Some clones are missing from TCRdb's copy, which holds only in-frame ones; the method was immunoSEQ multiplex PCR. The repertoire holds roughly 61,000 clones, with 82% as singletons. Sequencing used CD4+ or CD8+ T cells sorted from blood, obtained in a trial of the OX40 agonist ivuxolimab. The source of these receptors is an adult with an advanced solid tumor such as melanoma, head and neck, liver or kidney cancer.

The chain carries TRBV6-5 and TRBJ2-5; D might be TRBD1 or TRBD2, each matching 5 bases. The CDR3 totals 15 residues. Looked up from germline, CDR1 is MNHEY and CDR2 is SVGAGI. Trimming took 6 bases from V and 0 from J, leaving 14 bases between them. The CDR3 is CASSPSQGHQETQYF. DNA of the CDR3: TGTGCCAGCAGCCCATCCCAGGGACACCAAGAGACCCAGTACTTC.

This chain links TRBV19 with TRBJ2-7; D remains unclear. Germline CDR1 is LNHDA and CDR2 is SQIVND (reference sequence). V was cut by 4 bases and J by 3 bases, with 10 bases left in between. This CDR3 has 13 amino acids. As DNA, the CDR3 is TGTGCCAGTAGTACTCGACGGAACTACGAGCAGTACTTC. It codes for CASSTRRNYEQYF.

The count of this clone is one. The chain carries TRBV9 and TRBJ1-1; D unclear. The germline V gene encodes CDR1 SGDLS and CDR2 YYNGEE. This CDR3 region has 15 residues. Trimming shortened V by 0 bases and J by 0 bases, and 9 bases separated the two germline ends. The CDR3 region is CASSVGGEMNTEAFF. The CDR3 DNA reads TGTGCCAGCAGCGTAGGCGGGGAGATGAACACTGAAGCTTTCTTT. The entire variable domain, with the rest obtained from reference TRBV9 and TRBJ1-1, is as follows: DSGVTQTPKHLITATGQRVTLRCSPRSGDLSVYWYQQSLDQGLQFLIQYYNGEERAKGNILERFSAQQFPDLHSELNLSSLELGDSALYFCASSVGGEMNTEAFFGQGTRLTVV.

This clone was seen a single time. The CDR3 sequence: CASTPAGGANVLTF. The CDR3, as DNA: TGTGCCAGTACCCCGGCCGGAGGGGCCAACGTCCTGACTTTC. The gene calls are TRBV19 and TRBJ2-6; D gene ambiguous. The germline gives CDR1 LNHDA, CDR2 SQIVND (reference sequence). Trimming removed 7 bases at V and 4 bases at J, with 11 bases between. This CDR3 spans 14 amino acids.

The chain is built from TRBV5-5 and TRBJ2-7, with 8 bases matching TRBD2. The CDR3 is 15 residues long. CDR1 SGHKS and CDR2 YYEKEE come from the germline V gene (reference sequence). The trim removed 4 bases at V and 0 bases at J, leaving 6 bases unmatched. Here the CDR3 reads CASSLSGAYSYEQYF. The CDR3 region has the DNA TGTGCCAGCAGCCTTAGCGGGGCCTACTCCTACGAGCAGTACTTC.

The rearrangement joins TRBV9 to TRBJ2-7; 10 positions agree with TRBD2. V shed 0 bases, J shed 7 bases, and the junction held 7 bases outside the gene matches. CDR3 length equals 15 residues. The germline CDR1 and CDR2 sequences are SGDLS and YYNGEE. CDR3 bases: TGTGCCAGCAGCGTAGTGGCTAGCGGGAGAGATGAGCAGTACTTC. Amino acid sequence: CASSVVASGRDEQYF.

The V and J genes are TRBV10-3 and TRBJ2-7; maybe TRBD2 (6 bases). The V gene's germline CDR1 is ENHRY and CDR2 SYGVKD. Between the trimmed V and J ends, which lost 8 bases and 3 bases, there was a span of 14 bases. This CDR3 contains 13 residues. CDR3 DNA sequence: TGTGCCATCCGGAGGGCGGCAGACTACGAGCAGTACTTC. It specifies CAIRRAADYEQYF.

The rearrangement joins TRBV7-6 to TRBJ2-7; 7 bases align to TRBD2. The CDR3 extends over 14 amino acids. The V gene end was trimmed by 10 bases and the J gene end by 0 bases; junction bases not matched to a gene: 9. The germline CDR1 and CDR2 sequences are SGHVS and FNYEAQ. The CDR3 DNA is TGTGCCATCGGAGGGAGCGGGAACTCCTACGAGCAGTACTTC. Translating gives CAIGGSGNSYEQYF. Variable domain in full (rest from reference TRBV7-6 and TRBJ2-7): GAGVSQSPRYKVTKRGQDVALRCDPISGHVSLYWYRQALGQGPEFLTYFNYEAQQDKSGLPNDRFSAERPEGSISTLTIQRTEQRDSAMYRCAIGGSGNSYEQYFGPGTRLTVT.

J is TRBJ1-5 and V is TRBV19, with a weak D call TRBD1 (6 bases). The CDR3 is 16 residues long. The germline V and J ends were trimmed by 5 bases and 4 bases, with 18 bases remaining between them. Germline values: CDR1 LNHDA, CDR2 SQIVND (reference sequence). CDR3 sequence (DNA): TGTGCCAGTAGTTCGCACGACAGGTCTCTGAATCAGCCCCAGCATTTT. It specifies CASSSHDRSLNQPQHF.

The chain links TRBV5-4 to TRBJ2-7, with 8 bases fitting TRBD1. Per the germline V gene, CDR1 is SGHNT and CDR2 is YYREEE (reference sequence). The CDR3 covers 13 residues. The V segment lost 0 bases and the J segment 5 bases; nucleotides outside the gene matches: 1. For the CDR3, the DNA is TGTGCCAGCAGCTTGGACAGGGGGGACGAGCAGTACTTC. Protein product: CASSLDRGDEQYF.

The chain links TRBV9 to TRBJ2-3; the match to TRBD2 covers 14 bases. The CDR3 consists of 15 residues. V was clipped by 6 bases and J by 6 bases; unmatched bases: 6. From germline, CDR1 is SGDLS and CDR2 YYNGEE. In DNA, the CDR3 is TGTGCCAGCACCTCAGGGACTAGCGGGAGCGATACGCAGTATTTT. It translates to CASTSGTSGSDTQYF. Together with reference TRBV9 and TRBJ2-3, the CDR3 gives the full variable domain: DSGVTQTPKHLITATGQRVTLRCSPRSGDLSVYWYQQSLDQGLQFLIQYYNGEERAKGNILERFSAQQFPDLHSELNLSSLELGDSALYFCASTSGTSGSDTQYFGPGTRLTVL.

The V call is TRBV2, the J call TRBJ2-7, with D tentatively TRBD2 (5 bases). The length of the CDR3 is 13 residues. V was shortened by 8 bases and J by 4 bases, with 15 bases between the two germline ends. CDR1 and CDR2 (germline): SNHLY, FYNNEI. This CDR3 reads CASLSDWDYEQYF. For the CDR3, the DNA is TGTGCCAGCTTGTCGGACTGGGATTACGAGCAGTACTTC.

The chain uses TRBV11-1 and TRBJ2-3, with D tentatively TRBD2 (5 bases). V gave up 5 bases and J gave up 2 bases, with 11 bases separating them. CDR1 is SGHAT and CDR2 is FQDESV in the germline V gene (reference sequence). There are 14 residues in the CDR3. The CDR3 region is CASSIQRYTDTQYF. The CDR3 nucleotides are TGTGCCAGCAGCATTCAGCGGTACACAGATACGCAGTATTTT.

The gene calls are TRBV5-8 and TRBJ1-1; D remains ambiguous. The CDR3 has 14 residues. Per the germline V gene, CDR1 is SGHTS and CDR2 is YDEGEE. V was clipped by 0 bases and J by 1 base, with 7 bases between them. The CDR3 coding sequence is TGTGCCAGCAGCTTGGACTTTCCGAACACTGAAGCTTTCTTT. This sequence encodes CASSLDFPNTEAFF.

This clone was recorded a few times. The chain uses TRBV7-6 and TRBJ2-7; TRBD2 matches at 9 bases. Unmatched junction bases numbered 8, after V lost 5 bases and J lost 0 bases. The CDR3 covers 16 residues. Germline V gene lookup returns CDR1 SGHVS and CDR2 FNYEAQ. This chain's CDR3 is CASSGPSGRFSYEQYF. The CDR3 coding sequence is TGTGCCAGCAGCGGACCGAGCGGGAGGTTCTCCTACGAGCAGTACTTC.

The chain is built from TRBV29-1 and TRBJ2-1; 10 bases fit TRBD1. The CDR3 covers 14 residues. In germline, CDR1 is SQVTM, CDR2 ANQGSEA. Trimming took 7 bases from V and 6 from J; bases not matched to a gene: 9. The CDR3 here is CSASRDRGSNEQFF. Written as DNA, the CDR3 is TGCAGCGCCAGCCGGGACAGGGGCTCCAATGAGCAGTTCTTC.

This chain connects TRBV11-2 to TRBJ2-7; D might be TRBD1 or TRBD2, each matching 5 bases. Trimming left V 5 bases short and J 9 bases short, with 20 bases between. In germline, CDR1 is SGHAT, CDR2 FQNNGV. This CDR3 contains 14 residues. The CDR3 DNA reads TGTGCCAGCAGCCCGTCGGGACCCCTGCGCGCGCAGTACTTC. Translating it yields CASSPSGPLRAQYF.

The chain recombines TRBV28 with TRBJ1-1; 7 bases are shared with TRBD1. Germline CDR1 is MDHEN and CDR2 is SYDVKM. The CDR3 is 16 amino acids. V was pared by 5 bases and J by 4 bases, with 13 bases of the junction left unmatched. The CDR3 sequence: CASSPLDRVDFTEAFF. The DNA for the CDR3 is TGTGCCAGCAGTCCCCTCGACAGGGTCGATTTCACTGAAGCTTTCTTT.

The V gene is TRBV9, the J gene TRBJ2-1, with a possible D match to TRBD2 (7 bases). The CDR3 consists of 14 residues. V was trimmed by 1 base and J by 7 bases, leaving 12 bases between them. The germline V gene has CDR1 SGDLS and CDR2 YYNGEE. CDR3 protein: CASSVQGRGNEQFF. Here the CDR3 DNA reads TGTGCCAGCAGCGTACAGGGGCGGGGGAATGAGCAGTTCTTC.

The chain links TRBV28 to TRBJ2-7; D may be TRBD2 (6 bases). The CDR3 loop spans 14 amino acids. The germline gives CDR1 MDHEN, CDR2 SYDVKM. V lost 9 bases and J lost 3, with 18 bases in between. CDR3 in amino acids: CARPPTGDSYEQYF. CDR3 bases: TGTGCCAGACCCCCGACGGGAGATAGCTACGAGCAGTACTTC.

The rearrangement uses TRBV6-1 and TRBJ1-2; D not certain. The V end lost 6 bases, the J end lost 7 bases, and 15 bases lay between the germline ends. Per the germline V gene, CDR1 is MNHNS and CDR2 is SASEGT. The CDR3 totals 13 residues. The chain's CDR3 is CASRFGREGGYTF. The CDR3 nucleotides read TGTGCCAGCAGGTTCGGACGGGAGGGTGGCTACACCTTC.

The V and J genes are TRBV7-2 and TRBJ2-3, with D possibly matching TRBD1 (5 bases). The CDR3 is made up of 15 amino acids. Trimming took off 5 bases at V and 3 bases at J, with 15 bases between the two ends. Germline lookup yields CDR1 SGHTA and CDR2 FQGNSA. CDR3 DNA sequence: TGTGCCAGCAGCCAGGGCGTCATTGGTACAGATACGCAGTATTTT. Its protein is CASSQGVIGTDTQYF.

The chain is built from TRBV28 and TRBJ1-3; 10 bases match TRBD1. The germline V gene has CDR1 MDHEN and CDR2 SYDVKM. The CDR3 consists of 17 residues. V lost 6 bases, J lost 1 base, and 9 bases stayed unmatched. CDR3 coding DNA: TGTGCCAGCAGCCCGCCCTTGGGACAGGGGTCTGGAAACACCATATATTTT. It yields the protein CASSPPLGQGSGNTIYF.

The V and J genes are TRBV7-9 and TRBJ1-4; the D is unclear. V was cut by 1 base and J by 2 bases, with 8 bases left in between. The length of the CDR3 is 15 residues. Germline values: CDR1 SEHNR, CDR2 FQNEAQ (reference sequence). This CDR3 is CASSLVSATNEKLFF. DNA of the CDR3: TGTGCCAGCAGCTTAGTGAGTGCTACTAATGAAAAACTGTTTTTT.

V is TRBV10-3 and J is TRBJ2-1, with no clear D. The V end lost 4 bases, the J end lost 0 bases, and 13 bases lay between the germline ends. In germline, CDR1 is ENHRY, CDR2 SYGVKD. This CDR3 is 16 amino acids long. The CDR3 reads CAISAAGRSSYNEQFF. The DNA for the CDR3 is TGTGCCATCAGTGCCGCCGGTAGGAGCTCCTACAATGAGCAGTTCTTC.

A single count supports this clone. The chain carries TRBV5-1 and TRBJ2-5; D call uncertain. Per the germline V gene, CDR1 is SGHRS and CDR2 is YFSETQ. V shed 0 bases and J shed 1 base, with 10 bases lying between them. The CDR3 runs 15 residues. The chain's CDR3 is CASSLEVGAQETQYF. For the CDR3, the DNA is TGCGCCAGCAGCTTGGAGGTCGGAGCCCAAGAGACCCAGTACTTC.

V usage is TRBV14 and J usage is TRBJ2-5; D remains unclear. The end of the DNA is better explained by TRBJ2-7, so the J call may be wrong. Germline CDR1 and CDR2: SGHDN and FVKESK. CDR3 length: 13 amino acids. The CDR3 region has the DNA TGTGCCAGCAGCCCTTTCGGTCTCTACGAGCAGTACTTC. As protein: CASSPFGLYEQYF.

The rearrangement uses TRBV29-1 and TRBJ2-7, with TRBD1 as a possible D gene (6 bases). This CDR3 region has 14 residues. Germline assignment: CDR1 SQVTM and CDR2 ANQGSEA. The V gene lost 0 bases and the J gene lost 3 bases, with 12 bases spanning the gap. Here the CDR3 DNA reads TGCAGCGTTGAAGATGGGGACATTAACTACGAGCAGTACTTC. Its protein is CSVEDGDINYEQYF.

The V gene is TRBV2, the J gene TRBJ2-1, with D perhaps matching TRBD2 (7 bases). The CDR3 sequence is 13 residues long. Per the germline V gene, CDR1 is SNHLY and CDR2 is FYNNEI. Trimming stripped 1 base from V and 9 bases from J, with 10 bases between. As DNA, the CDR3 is TGTGCCAGCAGTGAAGGGGGGGGCCCTGAGCAGTTCTTC. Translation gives CASSEGGGPEQFF.

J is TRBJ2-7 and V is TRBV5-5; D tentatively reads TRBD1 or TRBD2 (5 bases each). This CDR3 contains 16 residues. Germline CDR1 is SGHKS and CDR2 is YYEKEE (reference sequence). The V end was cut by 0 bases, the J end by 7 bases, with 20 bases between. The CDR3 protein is CASSLVPGDANREQYF. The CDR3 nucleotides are TGTGCCAGCAGCTTGGTCCCTGGGGACGCCAACCGGGAGCAGTACTTC.